These 18 T cell receptor beta chains were all obtained from the same sample, sequenced in a study of blood T cell repertoires in COVID-19. Measured with immunoSEQ multiplex PCR; TCRdb has only the in-frame clones, and not every one. The sample has under 80,000 clones; around 87% are singletons. Sequenced material: peripheral blood. These receptors were taken from a man between 65 and 79 years old with acute or convalescent COVID-19.

V is TRBV28 and J is TRBJ2-3; 10 positions match TRBD2. The CDR3 spans 17 residues. Looked up from germline, CDR1 is MDHEN and CDR2 is SYDVKM. J was trimmed by 3 bases and V by 6 bases; bases with no gene match: 12. In DNA, the CDR3 is TGTGCCAGCAGACCCGGGGGGAGCGGGAGGGTGACAGATACGCAGTATTTT. It encodes CASRPGGSGRVTDTQYF.

This chain joins TRBV7-7 and TRBJ2-7; D uncertain. CDR1 is SSHAT, CDR2 FNYEAQ, per germline (reference sequence). The CDR3 extends over 11 amino acids. V was cut by 10 bases and J by 6 bases, with 13 bases left in between. The CDR3 sequence: CATETPGEQYF. As DNA, the CDR3 is TGTGCCACCGAAACCCCGGGCGAGCAGTACTTC.

This chain connects TRBV7-6 to TRBJ2-1; D is possibly TRBD2 (6 bases). Looked up from germline, CDR1 is SGHVS and CDR2 is FNYEAQ. CDR3 length: 16 amino acids. Trimming cost V 5 bases and J 2 bases, with 16 bases left between them. This CDR3 is CASSHRGGKTYNEQFF. CDR3 bases: TGTGCCAGCAGCCATCGAGGCGGGAAGACCTACAATGAGCAGTTCTTC.

This clone was detected only a few times. The chain has TRBV5-1 and TRBJ2-7, with 11 bases identical to TRBD1. Germline values: CDR1 SGHRS, CDR2 YFSETQ. V gave up 3 bases and J gave up 4 bases; unmatched junction bases: 6. This CDR3 is 15 amino acids long. The chain's CDR3 is CASSWGTGGTYEQYF. CDR3 nucleotides: TGCGCCAGCAGCTGGGGGACAGGGGGTACTTACGAGCAGTACTTC.

This chain joins TRBV10-1 and TRBJ1-5, with D tentatively TRBD1 (5 bases). The germline gives CDR1 WNHNN, CDR2 SYGVQD (reference sequence). V lost 5 bases, J lost 8 bases, and 7 bases lay in between. The CDR3 has 11 amino acids. In DNA, the CDR3 is TGCGCCAGCAGTTCGGGGGAGCCCCAGCATTTT. Translated: CASSSGEPQHF.

The V call is TRBV5-6, the J call TRBJ1-1, with a tentative D call TRBD1 (5 bases). Trimming cost V 5 bases and J 11 bases, with 16 bases left between them. This CDR3 has 12 amino acids. In germline, CDR1 is SGHDT, CDR2 YYEEEE. DNA of the CDR3: TGTGCCAGCAGGCCAAGGGCAGGGAAGGCTTTCTTT. Its protein product is CASRPRAGKAFF.

In its sample, this clone was seen once. This CDR3 is CASSARDRGYNEQFF. In DNA, the CDR3 is TGTGCCAGCAGCGCCCGGGACAGGGGCTACAATGAGCAGTTCTTC. The gene calls are TRBV9 and TRBJ2-1, with 10 bases that match TRBD1. The CDR3 extends over 15 amino acids. Germline V gives CDR1 SGDLS, CDR2 YYNGEE. Trimming cost V 3 bases and J 3 bases; bases outside gene matches: 3.

This clone was recorded only once. V is TRBV12-5 and J is TRBJ2-1; no clear D. CDR1 and CDR2 (germline): LGHNT, FRNRAP. V dropped 2 bases and J dropped 3 bases, with 5 bases sitting between them. This CDR3 spans 13 amino acids. The CDR3 reads CASGLNSYNEQFF. The CDR3 region has the DNA TGTGCTAGTGGTTTGAACAGCTACAATGAGCAGTTCTTC. The full variable domain, its missing parts supplied by reference TRBV12-5 and TRBJ2-1, is DARVTQTPRHKVTEMGQEVTMRCQPILGHNTVFWYRQTMMQGLELLAYFRNRAPLDDSGMPKDRFSAEMPDATLATLKIQPSEPRDSAVYFCASGLNSYNEQFFGPGTRLTVL.

The rearrangement links TRBV6-5 to TRBJ1-6; D unresolved. The germline V gene encodes CDR1 MNHEY and CDR2 SVGAGI. This CDR3 has 15 residues. Trimming cost V 2 bases and J 8 bases, with 13 bases left between them. For the CDR3, the DNA is TGTGCCAGCAGTTACGACGGGGAGTCCTATTCACCCCTCCACTTT. Its translation is CASSYDGESYSPLHF.

This chain joins TRBV2 and TRBJ1-1, with 8 bases lining up with TRBD1. This CDR3 contains 15 residues. Germline V gene sequence: CDR1 SNHLY, CDR2 FYNNEI. Trimming cost V 5 bases and J 1 base; bases outside gene matches: 6. CDR3 nucleotide sequence: TGTGCCAGCAGTCCTACCACAGGGGGGAACACTGAAGCTTTCTTT. This sequence encodes CASSPTTGGNTEAFF.

The V and J genes are TRBV7-6 and TRBJ2-2, with D possibly TRBD1 on 5 matching bases. The V gene's germline CDR1 is SGHVS and CDR2 FNYEAQ. CDR3 length: 13 amino acids. The V end was cut by 4 bases, the J end by 5 bases, with 8 bases between. The CDR3 nucleotides read TGTGCCAGCAGCTGGAAGGGGACCGGGGAGCTGTTTTTT. Protein sequence: CASSWKGTGELFF.

The chain couples TRBV3-1 (or the pseudogene TRBV3-2) to TRBJ2-5; 8 nucleotides match TRBD2. Unmatched junction bases numbered 7, after V lost 3 bases and J lost 4 bases. Germline V gene lookup returns CDR1 LGHDT and CDR2 YNNKEL (reference sequence). The CDR3 spans 15 residues. CDR3 DNA sequence: TGTGCCAGCAGCCAGGCCGGGACTAGAGGAGAGACCCAGTACTTC. Encoded protein: CASSQAGTRGETQYF.

This clone turned up a few times. The chain combines TRBV2 with TRBJ2-7; D ambiguous. The germline V gene encodes CDR1 SNHLY and CDR2 FYNNEI. This CDR3 comprises 13 residues. The V and J ends lost 7 bases and 4 bases respectively, with 14 bases between them. The CDR3 protein is CASTSELTYEQYF. The CDR3 DNA is TGTGCCAGCACGAGCGAGCTTACTTACGAGCAGTACTTC.

This clone was counted only a few times. Mismatch with germline at one junction end may stem from a read error. The chain joins TRBV4-2 to TRBJ2-7; 8 bases align to TRBD2. Germline values: CDR1 LGHNA, CDR2 YNFKEQ. This CDR3 comprises 16 residues. DNA for the CDR3: TGTGCCAGCAGCAAAGATCATGCGGGAGGCCTAAGCGAGCAGTACTTC. Translation gives CASSKDHAGGLSEQYF.

J is TRBJ2-1 and V is TRBV25-1; D possibly corresponds to TRBD2 (6 bases). CDR1 and CDR2 (germline): MGHDK, SYGVNS. There are 17 residues in the CDR3. The V end lost 4 bases, the J end lost 7 bases, and 23 bases lay between the germline ends. This CDR3 reads CASSGLGSGELSNEQFF. CDR3 nucleotide sequence: TGTGCCAGCAGTGGATTGGGTAGCGGAGAGCTATCGAATGAGCAGTTCTTC.

The chain has TRBV5-1 and TRBJ2-5; a weak D match, TRBD2 (6 bases). Germline CDR1 reads SGHRS; CDR2 reads YFSETQ. The length of the CDR3 is 18 residues. V shed 0 bases and J shed 7 bases, with 25 bases lying between them. This chain's CDR3 is CASSLALVAVQAEATQYF. Written as DNA, the CDR3 is TGCGCCAGCAGCTTGGCCCTCGTAGCGGTCCAAGCGGAGGCGACCCAGTACTTC.

This clone was counted a single time. This chain links TRBV11-2 with TRBJ2-7, with TRBD2 matching 7 bases. This CDR3 comprises 16 residues. Germline trimming cut 0 bases from V and 3 bases from J; bases unmatched to any gene: 8. Germline CDR1 and CDR2: SGHAT and FQNNGV. The CDR3 loop is CASSLEGRGGYYEQYF. The CDR3, as DNA: TGTGCCAGCAGCTTAGAGGGGAGGGGAGGGTACTACGAGCAGTACTTC.

This chain connects TRBV4-2 to TRBJ2-1; 12 positions agree with TRBD2. V gave up 2 bases and J gave up 4 bases; unmatched junction bases: 6. There are 17 residues in the CDR3. Germline CDR1 and CDR2: LGHNA and YNFKEQ. The CDR3 region has the DNA TGTGCCAGCAGCCAAACCTCTAGCGGGGGGGCGTACAATGAGCAGTTCTTC. Translation: CASSQTSSGGAYNEQFF.